This TCR beta chain was sequenced in a study of cytomegalovirus exposure and HLA in healthy donors. The PCR ran on 60 Vbeta and 13 Jbeta primers. The method was immunoSEQ multiplex PCR; TCRdb's version includes in-frame clones alone and lacks a portion of them. The sample holds under 150,000 clones, about 72% seen once. This clone has only one observation. Its antigen is not identified. Study-wide findings and caveats: A later analysis reported that several of the most significant clusters appeared to be linked to common viral pathogens, among them Epstein-Barr virus. CMV serostatus alone was available as immune exposure information.

Germline CDR1 and CDR2: SQVTM and ANQGSEA. The CDR3 is 16 residues long. Trimming cost V 3 bases and J 2 bases, with 20 bases left between them. The sample comprised PBMCs. This TCR derives from a man younger than 40 in good health and CMV-seropositive. The chain combines TRBV29-1 with TRBJ2-7, with D unresolved. This chain's CDR3 is CSVDTISALGTYEQYF. In DNA form, the CDR3 reads TGCAGCGTTGACACGATCAGCGCTCTTGGTACCTACGAGCAGTACTTC.